This T cell receptor beta chain was profiled in a study of T cells after yellow fever vaccination. Trimming stripped 5 bases from V and 4 bases from J, with 10 bases between. Germline-derived CDR1 and CDR2 are SGHTA and FQGNSA. The length of the CDR3 is 13 residues. On this clonotype: No antigen is known for it.

TCRdb re-analysed the 5' RACE reads in MiXCR, keeping a single row per CDR3 protein. The data show 620,000 or so distinct CDR3 sequences, with about 17% seen just once and roughly 17% held by the top ten. Overall study findings and caveats: The secondary T-cell response peaked on day 5, not day 15, but was weaker.

The sequence derives from a man aged 18 to 30 who received the YFV17D yellow fever vaccine. The sample consisted of PBMCs, taken 5 days after the first yellow fever vaccination. V is TRBV7-2 and J is TRBJ2-3; D is ambiguous. The CDR3 reads CASSREISDTQYF. CDR3 in DNA: TGTGCCAGCAGCCGAGAGATCTCAGATACGCAGTATTTT. The full variable domain, rest sourced from reference TRBV7-2 and TRBJ2-3, is GAGVSQSPSNKVTEKGKDVELRCDPISGHTALYWYRQSLGQGLEFLIYFQGNSAPDKSGLPSDRFSAERTGGSVSTLTIQRTQQEDSAVYLCASSREISDTQYFGPGTRLTVL.